One sample yielded the 14 T cell receptor beta chains listed below, sequenced in a study of cytomegalovirus exposure and HLA in healthy donors. The PCR had 60 Vbeta and 13 Jbeta primers. Assay: immunoSEQ multiplex PCR; the TCRdb copy retains only in-frame clones and omits some. The data hold some 36,000 clones, with about 72% observed a single time. The sequenced material came from PBMCs. The receptors here all came from a young man in good health and CMV-seronegative.

This clone was seen a handful of times. The genes are TRBV5-4 and TRBJ2-5; 8 nucleotides align to TRBD2. The length of the CDR3 is 16 residues. Losses at the gene ends were 0 bases for V and 2 bases for J; bases not matched to a gene: 6. Germline V lookup: CDR1 SGHNT, CDR2 YYREEE (reference sequence). The CDR3 DNA reads TGTGCCAGCAGCTTGGCGATTAGCGGGGCTCAAGAGACCCAGTACTTC. This encodes CASSLAISGAQETQYF.

V is TRBV9 and J is TRBJ2-3, with D unresolved. The germline V gene encodes CDR1 SGDLS and CDR2 YYNGEE. This CDR3 is built from 12 residues. With 3 bases removed from V and 0 bases from J, the gap between germline ends came to 2 bases. The CDR3 bases are TGTGCCAGCAGCGCTAGCACAGATACGCAGTATTTT. Translation gives CASSASTDTQYF.

The chain has TRBV6-6 and TRBJ1-1; D call uncertain. The V end lost 6 bases, the J end lost 3 bases, and 5 bases lay between the germline ends. The CDR3 contains 11 residues. The germline CDR1 and CDR2 sequences are MNHNY and SVGAGI (reference sequence). DNA for the CDR3: TGTGCCAGCAGGAGGGACACTGAAGCTTTCTTT. Its protein is CASRRDTEAFF.

The chain links TRBV7-2 to TRBJ1-4, with D unclear. This CDR3 has 16 residues. V lost 3 bases to trimming and J lost 0 bases, with 11 bases between them. CDR1 and CDR2 (germline): SGHTA, FQGNSA. This chain's CDR3 is CASSFPVLATNEKLFF. CDR3 bases: TGTGCCAGCAGCTTCCCAGTGCTTGCAACTAATGAAAAACTGTTTTTT.

This sequence joins TRBV7-6 and TRBJ2-2; 9 nucleotides line up with TRBD1. CDR1 is SGHVS, CDR2 FNYEAQ, per germline. This CDR3 has 15 residues. With V trimmed by 1 base and J by 7 bases, 4 bases remained unmatched. This chain's CDR3 is CASSLGDRAIGELFF. The CDR3 bases are TGTGCCAGCAGCTTAGGGGACAGGGCTATCGGGGAGCTGTTTTTT.

This clone was observed a handful of times. This chain connects TRBV6-1 to TRBJ2-1, with 7 bases that match TRBD2. Germline assignment: CDR1 MNHNS and CDR2 SASEGT. This CDR3 region has 15 residues. The junction had 7 bases not matched to a gene; V was cut back by 6 bases and J by 2 bases. CDR3 DNA: TGTGCCAGCAGCCCGGTGGGAGGGGCCTACAATGAGCAGTTCTTC. Translating gives CASSPVGGAYNEQFF.

The genes are TRBV5-6 and TRBJ1-6; perhaps TRBD1 as D (6 bases). The germline gives CDR1 SGHDT, CDR2 YYEEEE. This CDR3 is built from 14 residues. V lost 2 bases, J lost 9 bases, and 12 bases lay in between. The CDR3 DNA follows: TGTGCCAGCAGCTTACAGGGTTGGATTTCACCCCTCCACTTT. As protein: CASSLQGWISPLHF.

The V call is TRBV28, the J call TRBJ2-3; 7 bases fit TRBD1. Losses at the gene ends were 6 bases for V and 0 bases for J; bases not matched to a gene: 9. Germline V lookup: CDR1 MDHEN, CDR2 SYDVKM. This CDR3 is 16 amino acids long. CDR3 residues: CASSLTGTASTDTQYF. The CDR3, as DNA: TGTGCCAGCAGCCTGACCGGGACAGCTAGCACAGATACGCAGTATTTT. Full variable domain (outside the CDR3, taken from reference TRBV28 and TRBJ2-3): DVKVTQSSRYLVKRTGEKVFLECVQDMDHENMFWYRQDPGLGLRLIYFSYDVKMKEKGDIPEGYSVSREKKERFSLILESASTNQTSMYLCASSLTGTASTDTQYFGPGTRLTVL.

A single count supports this clone. The chain is built from TRBV15 and TRBJ2-6, with TRBD2 as a possible D gene (7 bases). Trimming left V 0 bases short and J 11 bases short, with 14 bases between. Germline V CDR1 and CDR2: LNHNV, YYDKDF (reference sequence). The CDR3 totals 15 residues. CDR3 residues: CATSRDRGAVDVLTF. In DNA form, the CDR3 reads TGTGCCACCAGCAGAGATCGGGGGGCCGTTGACGTCCTGACTTTC.

The chain carries TRBV6-5 and TRBJ1-4; 9 bases agree with TRBD1. Germline V gives CDR1 MNHEY, CDR2 SVGAGI. The V segment lost 2 bases and the J segment 5 bases; nucleotides outside the gene matches: 3. The CDR3 is 15 residues long. CDR3 sequence (DNA): TGTGCCAGCAGTTACCGCGGGACAGGGAATGAAAAACTGTTTTTT. Protein sequence: CASSYRGTGNEKLFF.

The chain links TRBV10-2 to TRBJ2-7; 7 bases match TRBD1. From germline, CDR1 is WSHSY and CDR2 SAAADI. J was trimmed by 4 bases and V by 6 bases; bases with no gene match: 9. The CDR3 sequence is 14 residues long. CDR3: CASRMGTAKYEQYF. The DNA of the CDR3 is TGCGCCAGCAGGATGGGGACAGCAAAGTACGAGCAGTACTTC.

The chain uses TRBV6-5 and TRBJ2-7; TRBD1 aligns across 12 bases. CDR3 length: 14 amino acids. Germline lookup yields CDR1 MNHEY and CDR2 SVGAGI. With 6 bases clipped from V and 4 bases from J, the junction kept 4 bases outside the gene matches. The CDR3 coding sequence is TGTGCCAGCAGGCTGGGACAGGGGGCTTACGAGCAGTACTTC. Translating gives CASRLGQGAYEQYF.

The rearrangement links TRBV5-6 to TRBJ2-5; 8 bases agree with TRBD2. Germline loops: CDR1 SGHDT, CDR2 YYEEEE. The CDR3 length is 13 residues. The ends lost 4 bases at V and 4 bases at J; junction bases unmatched: 3. The CDR3 nucleotides are TGTGCCAGCAGCGGTAGCGGGGCAGAGACCCAGTACTTC. This gives the protein CASSGSGAETQYF. Complete variable domain (other parts from reference TRBV5-6 and TRBJ2-5): DAGVTQSPTHLIKTRGQQVTLRCSPKSGHDTVSWYQQALGQGPQFIFQYYEEEERQRGNFPDRFSGHQFPNYSSELNVNALLLGDSALYLCASSGSGAETQYFGPGTRLLVL.

The chain has TRBV6-5 and TRBJ1-2; 9 bases are a match to TRBD1. From germline, CDR1 is MNHEY and CDR2 SVGAGI. The J segment lost 7 bases and the V segment lost 4 bases, leaving 13 bases of the junction unmatched. This CDR3 comprises 16 residues. CDR3 bases: TGTGCCAGCAGTTCCTCTTCGGACAGGGGTCGAATTGGCTACACCTTC. Translation gives CASSSSSDRGRIGYTF.